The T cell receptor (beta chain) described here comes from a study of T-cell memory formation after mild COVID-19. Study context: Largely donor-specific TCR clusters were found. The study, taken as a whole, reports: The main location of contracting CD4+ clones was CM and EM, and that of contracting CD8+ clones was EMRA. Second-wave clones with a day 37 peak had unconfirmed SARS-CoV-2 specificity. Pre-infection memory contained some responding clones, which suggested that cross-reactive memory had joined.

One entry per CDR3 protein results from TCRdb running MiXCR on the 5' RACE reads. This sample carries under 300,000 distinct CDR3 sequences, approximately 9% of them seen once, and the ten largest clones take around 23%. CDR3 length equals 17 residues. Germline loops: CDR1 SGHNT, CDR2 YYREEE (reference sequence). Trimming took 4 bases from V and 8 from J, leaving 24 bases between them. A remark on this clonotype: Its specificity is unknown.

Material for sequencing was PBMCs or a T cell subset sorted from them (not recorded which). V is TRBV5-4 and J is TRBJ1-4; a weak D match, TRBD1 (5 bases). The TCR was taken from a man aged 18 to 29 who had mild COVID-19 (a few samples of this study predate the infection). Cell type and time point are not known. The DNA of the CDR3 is TGTGCCAGCAGCCCCTCATTACAGCGGGGCTTAGGGGAAAAACTGTTTTTT. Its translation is CASSPSLQRGLGEKLFF.